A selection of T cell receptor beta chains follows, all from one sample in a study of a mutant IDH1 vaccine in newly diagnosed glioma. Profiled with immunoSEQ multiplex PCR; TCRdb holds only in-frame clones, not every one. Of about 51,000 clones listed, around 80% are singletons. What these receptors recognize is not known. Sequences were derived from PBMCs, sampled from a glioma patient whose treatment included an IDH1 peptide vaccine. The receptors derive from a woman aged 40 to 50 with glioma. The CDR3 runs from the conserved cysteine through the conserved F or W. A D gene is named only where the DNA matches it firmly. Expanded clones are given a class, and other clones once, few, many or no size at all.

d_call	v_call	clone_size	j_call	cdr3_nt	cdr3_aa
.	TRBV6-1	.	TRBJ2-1	TGTGCCAGCAAGGTGGGCTCCTACAATGAGCAGTTCTTC	CASKVGSYNEQFF
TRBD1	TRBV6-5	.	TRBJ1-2	TGTGCCAGCAGTCCCGACAGGGGGCCCTATGGCTACACCTTC	CASSPDRGPYGYTF
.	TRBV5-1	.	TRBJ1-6	TGCGCCAGCAGCTTGGAGAGCGTGGATTACTCGCCCCTCCACTTT	CASSLESVDYSPLHF
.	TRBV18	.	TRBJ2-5	TGTGCCAGCTCACCAGGCTACCAAGAGACCCAGTACTTC	CASSPGYQETQYF
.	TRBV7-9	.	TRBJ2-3	TGTGCCAGCAGGACGACCGGTGATACGCAGTATTTT	CASRTTGDTQYF
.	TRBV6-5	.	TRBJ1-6	TGTGCCAGCAGTCGGGGACCTAATTCACCCCTCCACTTT	CASSRGPNSPLHF
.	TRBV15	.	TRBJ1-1	TGTGCCACCAGCAGAGACCCTCAGGGGAACACTGAAGCTTTCTTT	CATSRDPQGNTEAFF
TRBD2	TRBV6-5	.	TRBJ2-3	TGTGCCAGCAGTTACGGCTCTAGCGGGGGGTCGGATACGCAGTATTTT	CASSYGSSGGSDTQYF
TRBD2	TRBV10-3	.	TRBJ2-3	TGTGCCATCAGCCAGGGGACTAGCGGGCCGCTCCCTAGCACAGATACGCAGTATTTT	CAISQGTSGPLPSTDTQYF
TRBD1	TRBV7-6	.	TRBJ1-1	TGTGCCAGCAGCTTAGGGGCCCAGACAGGGCGATCTGAAGCTTTCTTT	CASSLGAQTGRSEAFF
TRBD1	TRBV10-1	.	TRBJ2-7	TGCGCCAGCAGTGAAGGACAGGAAAACCCCTACGAGCAGTACTTC	CASSEGQENPYEQYF
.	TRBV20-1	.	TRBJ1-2	TGCAGTCCTAACTATGGCTACACCTTC	CSPNYGYTF
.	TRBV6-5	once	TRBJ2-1	TGTGCCAGCAGTTACAGGGGAGTCAGCTCCTACAATGAGCAGTTCTTC	CASSYRGVSSYNEQFF
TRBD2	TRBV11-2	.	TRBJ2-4	TGTGCCAGCAGCCCCAGCGGGGCCCTAGCCAAAAACATTCAGTACTTC	CASSPSGALAKNIQYF
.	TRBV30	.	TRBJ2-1	TGTGCCTGGAGTGCCGGTCCAAACTGGGGAGATGAGCAGTTCTTC	CAWSAGPNWGDEQFF
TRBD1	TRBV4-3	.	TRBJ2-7	TGCGCCAGCAGCCGAAGACAGGGAAGCACCTACGAGCAGTACTTC	CASSRRQGSTYEQYF
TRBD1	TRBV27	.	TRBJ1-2	TGTGCCAGCAGTTTAGCTAGGGACAGGGTCTATGGCTACACCTTC	CASSLARDRVYGYTF
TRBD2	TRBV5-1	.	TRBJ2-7	TGCGCCAGCAGCCTTGGACTAGCGGGGTTGGGCTCCTACGAGCAGTACTTC	CASSLGLAGLGSYEQYF
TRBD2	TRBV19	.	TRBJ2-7	TGTGCCAGTAGTATAGATCTAGCGGGGAGCTCCTACGAGCAGTACTTC	CASSIDLAGSSYEQYF
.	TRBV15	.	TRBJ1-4	TGTGCCACCAGCAGAGAGAGGAGAGGAAGGGGGAATGAAAAACTGTTTTTT	CATSRERRGRGNEKLFF
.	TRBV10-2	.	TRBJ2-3	TGCGCCAGCAGTCCCTCTATCGCGGGCACAGATACGCAGTATTTT	CASSPSIAGTDTQYF
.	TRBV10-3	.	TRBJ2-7	TGTGCCATCAGTGAAAGTCAGTCCTACGAGCAGTACTTC	CAISESQSYEQYF
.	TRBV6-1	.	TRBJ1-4	TGTGCCAGCAGTGAAGCGCTTCGGGTCTCGGGAGCAACTAATGAAAAACTGTTTTTT	CASSEALRVSGATNEKLFF
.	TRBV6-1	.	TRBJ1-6	TGTGCCAGCAGTGAACATGGAACCTATAATTCACCCCTCCACTTT	CASSEHGTYNSPLHF
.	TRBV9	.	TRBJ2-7	TGTGCCAGCAGCGTAGGAGAGGGGGACTGGCAGTACTTC	CASSVGEGDWQYF
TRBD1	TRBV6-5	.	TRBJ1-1	TGTGCCAGCGACAGGGGTCCGAACACTGAAGCTTTCTTT	CASDRGPNTEAFF
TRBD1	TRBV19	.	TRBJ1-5	TGTGCCAGTAGTATAGACACAGGGGAAGGACAGCCCCAGCATTTT	CASSIDTGEGQPQHF
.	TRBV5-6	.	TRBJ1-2	TGTGCCAGCAGCGGTATGGACCTTAACAGGGAGGGCGACACCTTC	CASSGMDLNREGDTF
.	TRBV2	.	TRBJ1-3	TGTGCCAGCACAACCAGCTCTGGAAACACCATATATTTT	CASTTSSGNTIYF
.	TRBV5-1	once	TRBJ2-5	TGCGCCAGCAGCGGGGTAGGCGAGACCCAGTACTTC	CASSGVGETQYF
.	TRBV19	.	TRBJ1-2	TGTGCCAGTAGTCCTCGATGGCAGGGAGGTGGCTACACCTTC	CASSPRWQGGGYTF
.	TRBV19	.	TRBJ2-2	TGTGCCAGTAACCCGGACGGGAACACCGGGGAGCTGTTTTTT	CASNPDGNTGELFF
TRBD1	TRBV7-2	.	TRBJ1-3	TGTGCCAGCAGGCCCACAGGGGGCTCTGGAAACACCATATATTTT	CASRPTGGSGNTIYF